The entry that follows covers one TCR beta chain sequence. Its matching antigen is unknown. This sample was taken from a study of shared clonotypes between healthy human individuals. Across the whole study: Three CD4 naive, three CD4 memory, two CD8 naive and one CD8 memory plate were used per donor.

Naive CD8 cells were CD45RO-negative, positively selected for CCR7, excluding terminally differentiated effector memory CD45RA+ cells. General study points: The generation probabilities recorded for non-shared clonotypes fell below those of clonotypes shared by all four donors.

Method: immunoSEQ multiplex PCR; TCRdb's copy keeps in-frame clones and lacks some. The sample lists about 2.1 million clones, just over 90% occurring once. Germline lookup yields CDR1 SGHVS and CDR2 FNYEAQ. The trim removed 6 bases at V and 12 bases at J, leaving 14 bases unmatched. The CDR3 has 14 residues. The chain carries TRBV7-6 and TRBJ2-3, with 8 bases that match TRBD2. The receptor was derived from a man between 18 and 29 years old in good health. Some clones in this sample may be carry-over from other donors' samples. The sequencing sample was made of naive CD8+ T cells from PBMCs. CDR3 coding DNA: TGTGCCAGCAGTCCGCGGGGCGGGAGGTATTATCAGTATTTT. This encodes CASSPRGGRYYQYF.